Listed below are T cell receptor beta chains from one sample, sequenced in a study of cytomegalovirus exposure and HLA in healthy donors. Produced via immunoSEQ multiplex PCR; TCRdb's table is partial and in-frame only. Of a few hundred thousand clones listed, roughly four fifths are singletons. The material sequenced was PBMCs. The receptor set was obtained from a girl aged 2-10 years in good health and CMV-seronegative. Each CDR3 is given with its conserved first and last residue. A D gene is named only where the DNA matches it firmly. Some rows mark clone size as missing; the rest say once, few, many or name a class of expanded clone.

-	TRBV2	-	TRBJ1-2	TGTGCCAGCATCCCCGGCAGGGCAAATTCGAAAGGCTACACCTTC	CASIPGRANSKGYTF
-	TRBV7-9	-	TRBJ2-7	TGTGCCAGCAGCCTCAGGGGTACCTACGAGCAGTACTTC	CASSLRGTYEQYF
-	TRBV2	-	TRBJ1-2	TGTGCCAGCAGTGAGTGGTTTAGGCAGGAATTAGACTATGGCTACACCTTC	CASSEWFRQELDYGYTF
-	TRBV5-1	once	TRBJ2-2	TGCGCCAGCAGCTTTGAAGGGGCTCGCACCGGGGAGCTGTTTTTT	CASSFEGARTGELFF
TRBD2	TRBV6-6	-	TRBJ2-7	TGTGCCAGCACGGGGGGGGGACTTGCGTACTTC	CASTGGGLAYF
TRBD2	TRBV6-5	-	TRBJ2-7	TGTGCCAGCAAGCTTACTAGCGGGGCCCCCTACGAGCAGTACTTC	CASKLTSGAPYEQYF
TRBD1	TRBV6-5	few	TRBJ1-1	TGTGCCAGCAGTTACTCGGGACAGGTGAGGGACACTGAAGCTTTCTTT	CASSYSGQVRDTEAFF
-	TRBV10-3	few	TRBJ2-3	TGTGCCATCAGCCCTAGGGGTAACACAGATACGCAGTATTTT	CAISPRGNTDTQYF
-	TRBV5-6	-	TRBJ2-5	TGTGCCAGCAGCTTGTATAACCAAGAGACCCAGTACTTC	CASSLYNQETQYF
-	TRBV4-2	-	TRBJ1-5	TGTGCCAGCAGCCAAGCAGGAATGGGGCCGGGCAATCAGCCCCAGCATTTT	CASSQAGMGPGNQPQHF
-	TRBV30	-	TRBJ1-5	TGTGCCTGGAGTCAACGAGGGAATCAGCCCCAGCATTTT	CAWSQRGNQPQHF
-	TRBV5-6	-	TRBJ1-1	TGTGCCAGCAGGACCCGGGGTATAAACCTCGAAGCTTTCTTT	CASRTRGINLEAFF
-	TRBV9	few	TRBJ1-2	TGTGCCAGCAGCGACGCACAGGGAAACTATGGCTACACCTTC	CASSDAQGNYGYTF
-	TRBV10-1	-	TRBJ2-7	TGCGCCAGCAGTGACCCCTTTACTGACGAGCAGTACTTC	CASSDPFTDEQYF
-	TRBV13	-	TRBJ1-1	TGTGCCAGCAGCCCCAGGGCGAATGAAGCTTTCTTT	CASSPRANEAFF
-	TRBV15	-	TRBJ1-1	TGTGCCACCAGCAGAGTATATCACAGGAACACTGAAGCTTTCTTT	CATSRVYHRNTEAFF
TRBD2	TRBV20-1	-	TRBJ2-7	TGCAGTGCCGGGGGGGATCCGGAGTACTTC	CSAGGDPEYF
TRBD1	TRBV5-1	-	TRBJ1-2	TGCGCCAGCAGCCCGGGACAGACGAGGAGGGGCTACACCTTC	CASSPGQTRRGYTF
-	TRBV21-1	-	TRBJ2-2	TGTGCCAGCAGCAAAGAGCCAGGCGGGAGGAACACCGGGGAGCTGTTTTTT	CASSKEPGGRNTGELFF
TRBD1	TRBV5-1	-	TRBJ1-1	TGCGCCAGCAGCCTTCCGGGACAGGGCCAAGCTTTCTTT	CASSLPGQGQAFF
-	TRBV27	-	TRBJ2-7	TGTGCCAGCAGTTCGACTCTTGGGGGACTCTACGAGCAGTACTTC	CASSSTLGGLYEQYF
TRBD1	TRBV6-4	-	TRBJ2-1	TGTGCCAGCAGTGTCGAAGACAGGGGGGGCCACAATGAGCAGTTCTTC	CASSVEDRGGHNEQFF
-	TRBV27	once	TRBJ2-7	TGTGCCAGCAGTTTATCCGGGCTAGCCGGCTACGAGCAGTACTTC	CASSLSGLAGYEQYF
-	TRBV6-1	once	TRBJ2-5	TGTGCCAGCAGTGAATCGGCAGGCAGTAAAGAGACCCAGTACTTC	CASSESAGSKETQYF
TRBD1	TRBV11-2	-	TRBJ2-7	TGTGCCAGCAGCTTAGCCTCTGGACAGGGCCACGAGCAGTACTTC	CASSLASGQGHEQYF
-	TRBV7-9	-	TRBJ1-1	TGTGCCAGCAGCTCAAGGCAGGGGATGGGCACTGAAGCTTTCTTT	CASSSRQGMGTEAFF
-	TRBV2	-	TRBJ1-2	TGTGCCAGCAGTGAAGTGACGAGGTATGGCTACACCTTC	CASSEVTRYGYTF
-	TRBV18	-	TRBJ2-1	TGTGCCAGCTCTCCTCAACCACAGCTATACAATGAGCAGTTCTTC	CASSPQPQLYNEQFF
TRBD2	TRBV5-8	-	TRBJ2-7	TGTGCCAGCAGCTCAGGACTAGCGGCCCAGACGGGGTACGAGCAGTACTTC	CASSSGLAAQTGYEQYF
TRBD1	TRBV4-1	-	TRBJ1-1	TGCGCCAGCAGCCAGGGGGGACAGTTGAGCACTGAAGCTTTCTTT	CASSQGGQLSTEAFF
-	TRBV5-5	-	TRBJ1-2	TGTGCCAGCAGCCTACTCACCGGCAGGTCGGCTAACTATGGCTACACCTTC	CASSLLTGRSANYGYTF
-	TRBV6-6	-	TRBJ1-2	TGTGCCAGCAGTTACGGTACTCAGGGAGGGAGCTACACCTTC	CASSYGTQGGSYTF
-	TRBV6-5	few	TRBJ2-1	TGTGCCAGCAGTCCCCCTCCCCACAATGAGCAGTTCTTC	CASSPPPHNEQFF
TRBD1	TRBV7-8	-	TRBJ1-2	TGTGCCAGCAGCGGGACAGCTAACTATGGCTACACCTTC	CASSGTANYGYTF
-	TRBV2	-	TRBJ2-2	TGTGCCAGCATATACGATCGCGACACCGGGGAGCTGTTTTTT	CASIYDRDTGELFF
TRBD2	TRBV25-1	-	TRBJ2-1	TGTGCCAGCAGTGATGCGGGACTAGCGGGATCTGAGCAGTTCTTC	CASSDAGLAGSEQFF
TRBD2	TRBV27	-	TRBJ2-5	TGTGCCAGCAGTCACGGACTAGCGGAGACCCAGTACTTC	CASSHGLAETQYF
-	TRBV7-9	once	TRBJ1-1	TGTGCCAGCACCGTAGGTGGGGGAGGTGTCGAAGCTTTCTTT	CASTVGGGGVEAFF
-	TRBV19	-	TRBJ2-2	TGTGCCAGTAACTCCGGTCCGACGAGGTGGGAGCTGTTTTTT	CASNSGPTRWELFF
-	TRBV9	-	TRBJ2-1	TGTGCCAGCAGCGTAGGCAGTGCGGGGTTCTACAATGAGCAGTTCTTC	CASSVGSAGFYNEQFF
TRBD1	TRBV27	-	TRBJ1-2	TGTGCCAGCAGCGCTGACGACAGGGGAGTGGATGGCTACACCTTC	CASSADDRGVDGYTF
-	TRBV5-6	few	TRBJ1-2	TGTGCCAGCAGCTTGGGGGCGTATGGCTACACCTTC	CASSLGAYGYTF
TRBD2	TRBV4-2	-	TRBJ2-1	TGTGCCAGCAGCCGAGACACCTTTACCCGGACTAGCGGGAGGAATGAGCAGTTCTTC	CASSRDTFTRTSGRNEQFF
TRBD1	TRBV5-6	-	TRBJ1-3	TGTGCCAGCAGCCCACCCTGGGGGACAGGGATAACTGGAAACACCATATATTTT	CASSPPWGTGITGNTIYF
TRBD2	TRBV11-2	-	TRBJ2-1	TGTGCCAGCAGCCAGATAGCGGGATATTACAATGAGCAGTTCTTC	CASSQIAGYYNEQFF